The 17 T cell receptor beta chains listed next were all sequenced from one sample in a study of regulatory T cells in long-lasting Graves disease. Time point: persistent/refractory GD, antithyroid drugs over 5 years with positive TRAb. Construction of the TCR library relied on RNA isolated from PBMCs. Library construction for TCR beta used iRepertoire HTBI primers and Arm-PCR of CDR3 regions. TCRdb reanalysed the multiplex PCR reads using MiXCR and keeps one entry per CDR3 protein. The sample has around 430,000 distinct CDR3 sequences, about 20% seen once; the top ten hold less than 15%. The starting material was peripheral blood mononuclear cells (PBMCs), obtained when the disease was refractory, from a patient treated with antithyroid drugs. These receptors were taken from a female donor with Graves disease.

This chain joins TRBV5-1 and TRBJ2-1; 9 bases fit TRBD1. There are 13 residues in the CDR3. The V gene's germline CDR1 is SGHRS and CDR2 YFSETQ. With V trimmed by 0 bases and J by 13 bases, 5 bases remained unmatched. This CDR3 is CASSLAGTGSQFF. Here the CDR3 DNA reads TGCGCCAGCAGCTTGGCCGGGACAGGGTCTCAGTTCTTC.

This clonotype has just a few counts. The chain has TRBV19 and TRBJ2-5; 10 nucleotides align to TRBD1. Germline-derived CDR1 and CDR2 are LNHDA and SQIVND (reference sequence). V lost 6 bases and J lost 0; bases outside the gene matches: 1. The CDR3 extends over 14 amino acids. The CDR3 sequence is CASRGQGYQETQYF. In nucleotides, the CDR3 is TGTGCCAGTAGGGGACAGGGGTACCAAGAGACCCAGTACTTC.

This clonotype was seen more than once but under ten times. The chain links TRBV20-1 to TRBJ2-7; D not certain. The CDR3 runs 12 residues. Germline values: CDR1 DFQATT, CDR2 SNEGSKA (reference sequence). Trimming removed 7 bases at V and 3 bases at J, with 13 bases between. CDR3 sequence (DNA): TGCAGTGTTCGTGGGTCCAACTACGAGCAGTACTTC. It encodes CSVRGSNYEQYF.

The chain has TRBV12-3 or TRBV12-4 and TRBJ2-5; TRBD1 might be the D (6 bases). V lost 6 bases, J lost 5 bases, and 16 bases lay in between. This CDR3 spans 14 amino acids. CDR3 protein: CASSRTGQEETQYF. The DNA of the CDR3 is TGTGCCAGCAGCCGCACAGGGCAGGAGGAGACCCAGTACTTC.

This clonotype was recorded many times. This rearrangement joins TRBV20-1 to TRBJ1-2, with D unclear. Deletions cut 0 bases from V and 3 bases from J, with 11 bases between. Germline loops: CDR1 DFQATT, CDR2 SNEGSKA (reference sequence). The CDR3 is 14 residues long. The CDR3 bases are TGCAGTGCTAGAGATGGAGCCAGCGACTATGGCTACACCTTC. Its protein product is CSARDGASDYGYTF.

This clonotype has a handful of counts. This chain connects TRBV14 to TRBJ1-1; D may be TRBD1 (5 bases). The CDR3 is 14 residues long. Germline V gene lookup returns CDR1 SGHDN and CDR2 FVKESK. Trimming removed 4 bases at V and 5 bases at J, with 14 bases between. The CDR3 DNA is TGTGCCAGCAGCCTAGCCGTTTGGGGGACTGAAGCTTTCTTT. Translation gives CASSLAVWGTEAFF.

Only a few counts were recorded for this clonotype. The chain joins TRBV19 to TRBJ2-5, with 7 bases fitting TRBD2. V lost 5 bases to trimming and J lost 2 bases; unmatched junction nucleotides: 5. This CDR3 is built from 14 residues. In germline, CDR1 is LNHDA, CDR2 SQIVND (reference sequence). The CDR3 nucleotides read TGTGCCAGTAGTCGCGGGGGATTTCAAGAGACCCAGTACTTC. Translating gives CASSRGGFQETQYF.

Concerning this clonotype: A much bigger clone sits one base away, suggesting this may be a read error. The chain employs TRBV2 and TRBJ1-4; D is perhaps TRBD1 (5 bases). The CDR3 runs to 13 residues. Germline values: CDR1 SNHLY, CDR2 FYNNEI. CDR3 coding DNA: TGTGCCAGCAGGGGGGGGACGAATGGAAAACTGTTTTTT. The encoded protein is CASRGGTNGKLFF. The full variable domain, with the rest looked up from reference TRBV2 and TRBJ1-4, is EPEVTQTPSHQVTQMGQEVILRCVPISNHLYFYWYRQILGQKVEFLVSFYNNEISEKSEIFDDQFSVERPDGSNFTLKIRSTKLEDSAMYFCASRGGTNGKLFFGSGTQLSVL.

The gene calls are TRBV30 and TRBJ2-7; 7 nucleotides line up with TRBD2. This CDR3 has 15 amino acids. Per the germline V gene, CDR1 is GTSNPN and CDR2 is SVGIG (reference sequence). Unmatched junction bases numbered 9, after V lost 2 bases and J lost 2 bases. CDR3 nucleotides: TGTGCCTGGAGTTTGGCGGCGGGAGCTACCTACGAGCAGTACTTC. Protein sequence: CAWSLAAGATYEQYF.

The chain has TRBV2 and TRBJ2-4; D may be TRBD2 (6 bases). The length of the CDR3 is 19 residues. Germline CDR1 SNHLY, CDR2 FYNNEI. V lost 8 bases and J lost 5, with 31 bases in between. The DNA of the CDR3 is TGTGCCAGCTCACCACATCCCTGGCGGACCAAATGGGGGGAAAACATTCAGTACTTC. It encodes CASSPHPWRTKWGENIQYF.

The table lists this clonotype with a few counts. This chain links TRBV10-3 with TRBJ1-2, with 7 positions matching TRBD1. Looked up from germline, CDR1 is ENHRY and CDR2 is SYGVKD. The CDR3 sequence is 11 residues long. V trimming: 9 bases; J trimming: 4 bases; junction bases outside the gene matches: 2. This chain's CDR3 is CAMGDSYGYTF. CDR3 DNA: TGTGCCATGGGGGACAGCTATGGCTACACCTTC.

V usage is TRBV20-1 and J usage is TRBJ1-2, with TRBD1 as a possible D gene (6 bases). V dropped 5 bases and J dropped 4 bases, with 14 bases sitting between them. This CDR3 is built from 13 residues. Germline assignment: CDR1 DFQATT and CDR2 SNEGSKA (reference sequence). The CDR3 coding sequence is TGCAGTGCTGGTAAAACGGACAGCTATGGCTACACCTTC. This gives the protein CSAGKTDSYGYTF.

Points on this clonotype: A read error may produce the germline difference seen at one junction end. The chain carries TRBV10-3 and TRBJ2-3; TRBD1 matches at 7 bases. Germline V gene lookup returns CDR1 ENHRY and CDR2 SYGVKD. This CDR3 has 16 amino acids. Here the CDR3 DNA reads TGTGCCAGCAGTTCTAAGACAGGGACCGATCTGGATACGCAGTATTTT. It codes for CASSSKTGTDLDTQYF.

This clonotype was observed a handful of times. The CDR3 DNA reads as TGTGCCTGGAGTGACGAGGGAGATGGCGGGAGGATCCACGAGCAGTACTTC. Its translation: CAWSDEGDGGRIHEQYF. The gene calls are TRBV30 and TRBJ2-7; 8 positions match TRBD2. The CDR3 consists of 17 residues. V shed 1 base and J 5 bases; nucleotides not matched to a gene: 16. Per the germline V gene, CDR1 is GTSNPN and CDR2 is SVGIG (reference sequence).

This clonotype was seen many times. The chain recombines TRBV28 with TRBJ1-5, with 8 bases fitting TRBD1. The CDR3 sequence is 16 residues long. V gave up 4 bases and J gave up 6 bases; unmatched junction bases: 11. Germline CDR1 MDHEN, CDR2 SYDVKM. CDR3 DNA sequence: TGTGCCAGCAGTTCTCCTTTACAGGGGGATAGTCAGCCCCAGCATTTT. This gives the protein CASSSPLQGDSQPQHF.

This clonotype occurred many times. V gene TRBV15 combines with J gene TRBJ1-1, with D unresolved. The CDR3 is made up of 13 amino acids. The germline V gene encodes CDR1 LNHNV and CDR2 YYDKDF (reference sequence). Between the trimmed V and J ends, which lost 4 bases and 4 bases, there was a span of 10 bases. This CDR3 reads CATSIRVSTEAFF. The CDR3 coding sequence is TGTGCCACCAGCATAAGGGTCAGCACTGAAGCTTTCTTT.

The rearrangement links TRBV11-2 to TRBJ1-3; D remains unclear. CDR1 and CDR2 from the germline V gene are SGHAT and FQNNGV. The CDR3 sequence is 17 residues long. V was trimmed by 1 base and J by 0 bases, leaving 13 bases between them. CDR3 DNA sequence: TGTGCCAGCAGCTTAGTGGACGGTTCGAGCTCTGGAAACACCATATATTTT. Its translation: CASSLVDGSSSGNTIYF.